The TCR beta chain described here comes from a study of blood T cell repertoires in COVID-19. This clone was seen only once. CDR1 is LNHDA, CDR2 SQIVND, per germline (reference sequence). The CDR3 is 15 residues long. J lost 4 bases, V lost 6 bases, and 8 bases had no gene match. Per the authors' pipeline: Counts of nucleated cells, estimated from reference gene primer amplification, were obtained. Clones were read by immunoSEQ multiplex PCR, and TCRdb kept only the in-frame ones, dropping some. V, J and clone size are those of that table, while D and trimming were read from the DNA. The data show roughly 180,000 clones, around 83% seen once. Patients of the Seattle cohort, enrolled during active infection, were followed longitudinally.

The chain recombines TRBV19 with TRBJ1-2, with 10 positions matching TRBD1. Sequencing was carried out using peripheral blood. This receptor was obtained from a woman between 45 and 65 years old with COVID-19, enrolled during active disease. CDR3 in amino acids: CASRSTGTGVYGYTF. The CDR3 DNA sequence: TGTGCCAGTAGGTCAACCGGGACAGGGGTCTATGGCTACACCTTC.